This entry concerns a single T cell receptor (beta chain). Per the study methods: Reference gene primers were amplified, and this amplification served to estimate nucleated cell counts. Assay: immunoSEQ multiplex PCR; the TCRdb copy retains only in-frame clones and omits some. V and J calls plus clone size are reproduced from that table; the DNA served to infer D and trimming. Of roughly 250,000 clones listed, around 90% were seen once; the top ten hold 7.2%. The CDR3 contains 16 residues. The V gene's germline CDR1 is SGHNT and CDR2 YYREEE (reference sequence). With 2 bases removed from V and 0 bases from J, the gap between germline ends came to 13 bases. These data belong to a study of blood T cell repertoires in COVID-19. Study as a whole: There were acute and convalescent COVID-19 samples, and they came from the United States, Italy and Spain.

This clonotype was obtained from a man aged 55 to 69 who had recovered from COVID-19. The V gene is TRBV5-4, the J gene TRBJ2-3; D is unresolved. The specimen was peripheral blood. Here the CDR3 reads CASSFPDTTSTDTQYF. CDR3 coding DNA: TGTGCCAGCAGCTTCCCTGACACCACTAGCACAGATACGCAGTATTTT.